The subject of this entry is one T cell receptor (beta chain). The target antigen is unknown. This sample is part of a study of cytomegalovirus exposure and HLA in healthy donors. Whole-study findings and limits: The authors listed 164 TCR beta chains as cytomegalovirus-associated.

J was trimmed by 7 bases and V by 7 bases; bases with no gene match: 5. The CDR3 sequence is 13 residues long. Germline V gene lookup returns CDR1 SQVTM and CDR2 ANQGSEA. Repertoires were generated with immunoSEQ multiplex PCR, while TCRdb's copy carries only in-frame clones and drops some. The sample has roughly 120,000 clones, approximately 91% seen once. This clonotype originated in a man between 18 and 35 years old in good health and CMV-seropositive. The rearrangement joins TRBV29-1 to TRBJ2-3; TRBD2 agrees at 13 bases. Source material: PBMCs. Written as DNA, the CDR3 is TGCAGCGCTTGGGGACTAGCGGGAAATACGCAGTATTTT. Its protein product is CSAWGLAGNTQYF.